A selection of T cell receptor beta chains follows, all from one sample in a study of T cell responses to AZD1222 COVID-19 vaccine. Repertoires were generated with immunoSEQ multiplex PCR, while TCRdb's copy carries only in-frame clones and drops some. Of approximately 130,000 clones in the sample, approximately 90% are singletons; the top ten hold 1.5% to 2%. Sequenced material: peripheral blood, taken on day 0 of AZD1222 vaccination. The receptors shown here come from an adult in good health. CDR3s include the opening cysteine and the closing phenylalanine or tryptophan.

cdr3_length: 13
v_call: TRBV7-9
j_call: TRBJ1-5
cdr3_aa: CASSLAGDQPQHF

cdr3_length: 15
v_call: TRBV15
j_call: TRBJ1-5
cdr3_aa: CATSRDGTGDQPQHF

cdr3_length: 15
v_call: TRBV19
j_call: TRBJ2-5
cdr3_aa: CASSPRESGEETQYF

cdr3_length: 17
v_call: TRBV7-9
j_call: TRBJ1-5
cdr3_aa: CASSLAVDPGSNQPQHF

cdr3_length: 13
v_call: TRBV7-3
j_call: TRBJ2-1
cdr3_aa: CASSRRELGEQFF

cdr3_length: 12
v_call: TRBV7-6
j_call: TRBJ2-5
cdr3_aa: CASSTTGGTQYF

cdr3_length: 15
v_call: TRBV5-6
j_call: TRBJ1-1
cdr3_aa: CASGGGTGTMIEAFF

cdr3_length: 15
v_call: TRBV5-1
j_call: TRBJ1-2
cdr3_aa: CASRHLGQGDLGYTF

cdr3_length: 15
v_call: TRBV10-2
j_call: TRBJ1-2
cdr3_aa: CASSESRTGGYGYTF

cdr3_length: 12
v_call: TRBV29-1
j_call: TRBJ1-2
cdr3_aa: CSVVVQNYGYTF

cdr3_length: 14
v_call: TRBV27
j_call: TRBJ1-5
cdr3_aa: CASSLGQPGQPQHF

cdr3_length: 12
v_call: TRBV7-9
j_call: TRBJ2-1
cdr3_aa: CASSVGHTEQFF

cdr3_length: 15
v_call: TRBV19
j_call: TRBJ2-3
cdr3_aa: CASTLTGARTDTQYF

cdr3_length: 14
v_call: TRBV10-3
j_call: TRBJ1-2
cdr3_aa: CAITTGNLNYGYTF

cdr3_length: 11
v_call: TRBV6-2/TRBV6-3
j_call: TRBJ2-7
cdr3_aa: CASSRDYEQYF

cdr3_length: 16
v_call: TRBV7-2
j_call: TRBJ2-2
cdr3_aa: CASSQGGGRSTGELFF

cdr3_length: 16
v_call: TRBV19
j_call: TRBJ2-1
cdr3_aa: CASSIGGRGLADEQFF

cdr3_length: 18
v_call: TRBV7-8
j_call: TRBJ1-1
cdr3_aa: CASSPRLSYNPGSHEAFF

cdr3_length: 18
v_call: TRBV4-2
j_call: TRBJ2-3
cdr3_aa: CASSQDLATGGSTDTQYF

cdr3_length: 13
v_call: TRBV6-5
j_call: TRBJ1-1
cdr3_aa: CASSRTENTEAFF

cdr3_length: 14
v_call: TRBV9
j_call: TRBJ2-7
cdr3_aa: CASSLRGQAGKQYF

cdr3_length: 12
v_call: TRBV10-3
j_call: TRBJ2-7
cdr3_aa: CATSGTPYEQYF

cdr3_length: 14
v_call: TRBV6-6
j_call: TRBJ1-1
cdr3_aa: CASTTQGSNTEAFF

cdr3_length: 14
v_call: TRBV14
j_call: TRBJ2-7
cdr3_aa: CASSQAPESYEQYF

cdr3_length: 15
v_call: TRBV28
j_call: TRBJ2-7
cdr3_aa: CASSSSGLGSYEQYF

cdr3_length: 15
v_call: TRBV7-2
j_call: TRBJ2-5
cdr3_aa: CASSLAKRRRETQYF

cdr3_length: 13
v_call: TRBV27
j_call: TRBJ2-6
cdr3_aa: CASSLRRANVLTF

cdr3_length: 14
v_call: TRBV4-1
j_call: TRBJ2-5
cdr3_aa: CASSQLGGKETQYF

cdr3_length: 17
v_call: TRBV27
j_call: TRBJ2-2
cdr3_aa: CASTHLDRVVGTGELFF

cdr3_length: 15
v_call: TRBV6-2/TRBV6-3
j_call: TRBJ2-3
cdr3_aa: CASSKGLAGPDTQYF

cdr3_length: 17
v_call: TRBV9
j_call: TRBJ2-3
cdr3_aa: CASSVLGLARSEDTQYF

cdr3_length: 12
v_call: TRBV20-1
j_call: TRBJ2-1
cdr3_aa: CSASTNYNEQFF

cdr3_length: 14
v_call: TRBV29-1
j_call: TRBJ1-3
cdr3_aa: CSVGTPRSGNTIYF

cdr3_length: 13
v_call: TRBV4-3
j_call: TRBJ2-5
cdr3_aa: CASSQEGWETQYF

cdr3_length: 14
v_call: TRBV9
j_call: TRBJ2-1
cdr3_aa: CASSVAVRENEQFF

cdr3_length: 13
v_call: TRBV4-1
j_call: TRBJ1-2
cdr3_aa: CASSQDSRQERLF

cdr3_length: 16
v_call: TRBV19
j_call: TRBJ2-3
cdr3_aa: CASSIELGPVTDTQYF

cdr3_length: 15
v_call: TRBV6-5
j_call: TRBJ2-1
cdr3_aa: CASSKKRGHYNEQFF

cdr3_length: 20
v_call: TRBV9
j_call: TRBJ2-3
cdr3_aa: CASSVEPREVAGGTTDTQYF

cdr3_length: 17
v_call: TRBV18
j_call: TRBJ1-2
cdr3_aa: CASSPLPVDREMVGYTF

cdr3_length: 19
v_call: TRBV27
j_call: TRBJ2-2
cdr3_aa: CASSLYSRGGAGKSGELFF